Each of the 3 T cell receptor beta chains below was sequenced from the same sample in a study of blood T cell repertoires in COVID-19 (TCRdb year 2020). The protocol used for the library was the immunoSEQ multiplex PCR assay. What TCRdb holds here is the immuneACCESS table cut down to in-frame rearrangements. Part of the clones is not present; checked against another copy, under half of the missing clones reflect an unresolved V gene, and the others are unexplained. The sample table shows some 300,000 clones, and 88% are seen once. The ten largest account for over 6% of the sample. Specimen: peripheral blood. The receptors come from a young woman who had recovered from COVID-19.

V usage is TRBV14 and J usage is TRBJ2-7; 7 bases are a match to TRBD1. Germline trimming cut 1 base from V and 6 bases from J; bases unmatched to any gene: 9. Germline V lookup: CDR1 SGHDN, CDR2 FVKESK. The CDR3 sequence is 15 residues long. The CDR3 reads CASSQVQGQTSEQYF. The CDR3 DNA follows: TGTGCCAGCAGCCAAGTACAGGGACAGACAAGCGAGCAGTACTTC.

V and J are TRBV6-5 and TRBJ1-2, with D maybe TRBD1 (5 bases). Germline CDR1 MNHEY, CDR2 SVGAGI. V lost 7 bases to trimming and J lost 0 bases, with 12 bases between them. This CDR3 region has 14 residues. The CDR3 loop reads CASTPAGSNYGYTF. The CDR3 nucleotides are TGTGCCAGCACCCCCGCAGGGTCTAACTATGGCTACACCTTC.

This clone was found a few times. The chain is built from TRBV10-3 and TRBJ2-1; 9 bases are shared with TRBD2. V shed 11 bases and J 5 bases; nucleotides not matched to a gene: 13. This CDR3 contains 15 residues. Germline V gives CDR1 ENHRY, CDR2 SYGVKD. The CDR3 loop is CAAHGSASGDNEQFF. Here the CDR3 DNA reads TGTGCCGCTCATGGGTCGGCTAGCGGGGACAATGAGCAGTTCTTC.